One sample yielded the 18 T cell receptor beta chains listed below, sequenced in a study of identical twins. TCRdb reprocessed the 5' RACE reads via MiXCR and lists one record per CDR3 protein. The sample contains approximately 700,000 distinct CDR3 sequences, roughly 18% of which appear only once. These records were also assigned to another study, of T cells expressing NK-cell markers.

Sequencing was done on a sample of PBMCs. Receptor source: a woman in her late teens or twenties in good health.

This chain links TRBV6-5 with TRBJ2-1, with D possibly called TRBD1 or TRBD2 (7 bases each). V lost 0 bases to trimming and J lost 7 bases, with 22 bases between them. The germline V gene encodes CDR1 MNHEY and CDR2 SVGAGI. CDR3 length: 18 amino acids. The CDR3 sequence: CASSYSLGGGVLRNEQFF. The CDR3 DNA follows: TGTGCCAGCAGTTACTCTTTGGGAGGGGGCGTTCTGAGGAATGAGCAGTTCTTC.

The CDR3 DNA sequence: TGTGCCACCAGTCTACCCCCCGGACACAACACTGAAGCTTTCTTT. Protein product: CATSLPPGHNTEAFF. The chain links TRBV7-9 to TRBJ1-1; D perhaps matches TRBD1 (5 bases). CDR1 is SEHNR, CDR2 FQNEAQ, per germline (reference sequence). This CDR3 has 15 amino acids. V was clipped by 10 bases and J by 2 bases, with 20 bases between them.

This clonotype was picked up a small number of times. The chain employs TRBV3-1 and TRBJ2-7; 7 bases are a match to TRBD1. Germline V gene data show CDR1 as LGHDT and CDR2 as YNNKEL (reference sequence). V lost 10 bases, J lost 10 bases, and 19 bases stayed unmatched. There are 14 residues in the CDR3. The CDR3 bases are TGTGCCACCACTTCCTGGGACAGCTCTACGATCCAGTACTTC. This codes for CATTSWDSSTIQYF.

CDR3 protein: CASSYPGTSSTDTQYF. The CDR3 DNA reads TGTGCCAGCAGTTACCCTGGGACTAGCAGCACAGATACGCAGTATTTT. The rearrangement uses TRBV6-5 and TRBJ2-3; TRBD2 matches at 9 bases. The V gene end was trimmed by 2 bases and the J gene end by 0 bases; junction bases not matched to a gene: 3. The germline gives CDR1 MNHEY, CDR2 SVGAGI. This CDR3 contains 16 residues.

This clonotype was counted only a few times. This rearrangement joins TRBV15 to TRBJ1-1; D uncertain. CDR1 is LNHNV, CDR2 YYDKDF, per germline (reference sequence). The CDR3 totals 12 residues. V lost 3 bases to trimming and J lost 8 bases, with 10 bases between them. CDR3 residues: CATSSLRREAFF. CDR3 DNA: TGTGCCACCAGCAGTTTGCGCCGGGAAGCTTTCTTT.

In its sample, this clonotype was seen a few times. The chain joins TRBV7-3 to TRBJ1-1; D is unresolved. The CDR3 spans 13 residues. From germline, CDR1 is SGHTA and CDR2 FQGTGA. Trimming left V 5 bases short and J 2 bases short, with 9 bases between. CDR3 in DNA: TGTGCCAGCAGCCGCGAACATAACACTGAAGCTTTCTTT. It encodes CASSREHNTEAFF.

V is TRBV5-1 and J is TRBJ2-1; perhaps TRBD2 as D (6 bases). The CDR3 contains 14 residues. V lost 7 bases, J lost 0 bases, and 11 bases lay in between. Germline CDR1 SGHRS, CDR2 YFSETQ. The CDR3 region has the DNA TGCGCCAGCGGAGAGGAGGGCTCCTACAATGAGCAGTTCTTC. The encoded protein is CASGEEGSYNEQFF.

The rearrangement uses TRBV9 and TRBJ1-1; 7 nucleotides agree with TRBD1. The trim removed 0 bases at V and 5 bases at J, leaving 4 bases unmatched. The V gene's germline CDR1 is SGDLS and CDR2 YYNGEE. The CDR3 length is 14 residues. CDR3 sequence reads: CASSVEGAGTEAFF. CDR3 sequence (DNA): TGTGCCAGCAGCGTAGAGGGGGCTGGGACTGAAGCTTTCTTT.

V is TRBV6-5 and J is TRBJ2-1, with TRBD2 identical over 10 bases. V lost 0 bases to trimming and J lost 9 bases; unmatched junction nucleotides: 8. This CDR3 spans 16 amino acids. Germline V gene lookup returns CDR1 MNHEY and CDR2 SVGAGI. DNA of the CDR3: TGTGCCAGCAGTTACTCCTTAGCGGGAGGAGAATTTGAGCAGTTCTTC. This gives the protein CASSYSLAGGEFEQFF.

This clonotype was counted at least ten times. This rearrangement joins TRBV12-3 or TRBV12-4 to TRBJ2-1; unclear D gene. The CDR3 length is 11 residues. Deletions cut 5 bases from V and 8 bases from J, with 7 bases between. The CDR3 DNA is TGTGCCAGCAGTGGGGTGGATGAGCAGTTCTTC. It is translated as CASSGVDEQFF.

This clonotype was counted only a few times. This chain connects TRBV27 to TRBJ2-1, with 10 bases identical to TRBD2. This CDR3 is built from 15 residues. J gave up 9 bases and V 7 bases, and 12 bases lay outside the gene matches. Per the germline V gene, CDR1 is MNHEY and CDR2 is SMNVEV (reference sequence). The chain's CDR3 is CASINSGGPGAEQFF. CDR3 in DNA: TGTGCCAGCATTAATAGCGGGGGGCCGGGGGCTGAGCAGTTCTTC.

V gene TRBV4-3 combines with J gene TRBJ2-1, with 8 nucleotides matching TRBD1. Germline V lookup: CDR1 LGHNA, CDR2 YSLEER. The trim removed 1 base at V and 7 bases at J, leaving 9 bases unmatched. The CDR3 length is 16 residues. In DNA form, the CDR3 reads TGCGCCAGCAGCCAAGGAACAGGGGGTGGTCGGAATGAGCAGTTCTTC. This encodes CASSQGTGGGRNEQFF.

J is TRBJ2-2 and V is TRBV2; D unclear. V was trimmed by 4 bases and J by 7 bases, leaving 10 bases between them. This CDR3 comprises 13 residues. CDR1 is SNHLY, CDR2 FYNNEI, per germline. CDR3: CASSASLSGELFF. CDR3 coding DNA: TGTGCCAGCAGTGCCAGCCTCAGCGGGGAGCTGTTTTTT.

The CDR3 loop reads CASSVERESQETQYF. In DNA, the CDR3 is TGTGCCAGCAGCGTGGAGAGGGAGAGCCAAGAGACCCAGTACTTC. The chain has TRBV9 and TRBJ2-5, with a tentative D call TRBD2 (5 bases). V lost 2 bases and J lost 1, with 12 bases in between. Germline V lookup: CDR1 SGDLS, CDR2 YYNGEE. There are 15 residues in the CDR3.

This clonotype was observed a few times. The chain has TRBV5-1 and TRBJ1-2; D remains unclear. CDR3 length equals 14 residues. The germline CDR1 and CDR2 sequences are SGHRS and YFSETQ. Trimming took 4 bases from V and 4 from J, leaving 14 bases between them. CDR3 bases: TGCGCCAGCAGCCGAGAGGAAGAATCCTATGGCTACACCTTC. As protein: CASSREEESYGYTF.

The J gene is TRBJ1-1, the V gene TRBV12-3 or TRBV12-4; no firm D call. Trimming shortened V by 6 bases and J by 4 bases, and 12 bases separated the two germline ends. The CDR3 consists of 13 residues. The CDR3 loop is CASSPAGFTEAFF. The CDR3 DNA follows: TGTGCCAGCAGCCCGGCGGGGTTCACTGAAGCTTTCTTT.

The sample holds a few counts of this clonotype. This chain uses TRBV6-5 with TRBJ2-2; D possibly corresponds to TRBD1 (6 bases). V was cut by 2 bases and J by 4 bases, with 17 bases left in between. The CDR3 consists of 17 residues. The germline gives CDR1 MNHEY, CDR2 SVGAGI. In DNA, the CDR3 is TGTGCCAGCAGTTACCCCGATGGGGGCCAAGGCACCGGGGAGCTGTTTTTT. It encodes CASSYPDGGQGTGELFF.

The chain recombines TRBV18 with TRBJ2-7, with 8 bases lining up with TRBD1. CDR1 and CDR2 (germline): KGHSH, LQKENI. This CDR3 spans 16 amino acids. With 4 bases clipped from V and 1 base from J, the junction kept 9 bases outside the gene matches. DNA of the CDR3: TGTGCCAGCTCACTACTACCGGGACAGGTATCCTACGAGCAGTACTTC. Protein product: CASSLLPGQVSYEQYF.